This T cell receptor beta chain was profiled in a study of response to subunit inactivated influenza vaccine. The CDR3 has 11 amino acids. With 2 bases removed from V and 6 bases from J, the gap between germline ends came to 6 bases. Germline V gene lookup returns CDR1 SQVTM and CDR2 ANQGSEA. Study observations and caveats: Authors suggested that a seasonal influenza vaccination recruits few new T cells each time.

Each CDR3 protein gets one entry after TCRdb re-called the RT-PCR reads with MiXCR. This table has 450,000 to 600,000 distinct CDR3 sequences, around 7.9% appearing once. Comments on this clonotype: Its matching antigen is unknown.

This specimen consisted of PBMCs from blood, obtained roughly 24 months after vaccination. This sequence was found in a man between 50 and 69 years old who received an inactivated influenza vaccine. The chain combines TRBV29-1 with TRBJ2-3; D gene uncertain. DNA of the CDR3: TGCAGCGTTGAACCGGCGGATACGCAGTATTTT. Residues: CSVEPADTQYF.